A selection of T cell receptor beta chains follows, all from one sample in a study of T cells in Graves' hyperthyroidism and ophthalmopathy. TCRdb reprocessed the multiplex PCR reads via MiXCR and lists one record per CDR3 protein. The sample lists about 720,000 distinct CDR3 sequences, around 20% occurring once. The sequencing sample was made of blood. These receptors were obtained from a woman in her 50s with Graves' hyperthyroidism that later progressed to Graves' ophthalmopathy. Both conserved end residues are part of each CDR3. Fields, in order: J gene, D gene, clone size, V gene, CDR3 protein, CDR3 DNA. A D gene is named only where the DNA matches it firmly. Where a row states a size, it is once, few, many or the class of an expanded clone; other rows omit it.

j_gene: TRBJ2-3
d_gene: NA
abundance: NA
v_gene: TRBV29-1
CDR3aa: CSARGVVSADTQYF
CDR3nt: TGCAGCGCCCGCGGTGTGGTGAGCGCAGATACGCAGTATTTT

j_gene: TRBJ1-3
d_gene: NA
abundance: NA
v_gene: TRBV29-1
CDR3aa: CSVISGNTIYF
CDR3nt: TGCAGCGTCATCTCTGGAAACACCATATATTTT

j_gene: TRBJ1-6
d_gene: TRBD1
abundance: NA
v_gene: TRBV5-1
CDR3aa: CASSLGDSGSPLHF
CDR3nt: TGCGCCAGCAGCTTGGGGGACAGTGGTTCACCCCTCCACTTT

j_gene: TRBJ2-5
d_gene: NA
abundance: few
v_gene: TRBV2
CDR3aa: CASSLNGDLPEETQYF
CDR3nt: TGTGCCAGCAGCCTGAATGGGGACTTGCCGGAAGAGACCCAGTACTTC

j_gene: TRBJ1-5
d_gene: NA
abundance: NA
v_gene: TRBV7-9
CDR3aa: CASSPSGDYSNQPQHF
CDR3nt: TGTGCCAGCAGCCCCTCAGGGGATTATAGCAATCAGCCCCAGCATTTT

j_gene: TRBJ2-2
d_gene: NA
abundance: many
v_gene: TRBV7-3
CDR3aa: CASSLFQGNTGELFF
CDR3nt: TGTGCCAGCAGCTTATTTCAGGGGAACACCGGGGAGCTGTTTTTT

j_gene: TRBJ2-1
d_gene: NA
abundance: many
v_gene: TRBV5-1
CDR3aa: CASSGPGGEQFF
CDR3nt: TGCGCCAGCAGTGGGCCCGGCGGTGAGCAGTTCTTC

j_gene: TRBJ1-2
d_gene: NA
abundance: few
v_gene: TRBV19
CDR3aa: CASSNYREDYGYTF
CDR3nt: TGTGCCAGTAGTAACTACAGGGAGGACTATGGCTACACCTTC

j_gene: TRBJ1-6
d_gene: NA
abundance: NA
v_gene: TRBV12-3/TRBV12-4
CDR3aa: CASRRQASPLHF
CDR3nt: TGTGCCAGCAGACGACAGGCGTCACCCCTCCACTTT

j_gene: TRBJ2-7
d_gene: TRBD2
abundance: once
v_gene: TRBV4-1
CDR3aa: CASSQDFSGGDYEQYF
CDR3nt: TGTGCCAGCAGCCAAGATTTTAGCGGGGGAGATTACGAGCAGTACTTC

j_gene: TRBJ1-5
d_gene: NA
abundance: NA
v_gene: TRBV13
CDR3aa: CASSLRGGYSNQPQHF
CDR3nt: TGTGCCAGCAGCTTACGGGGGGGATATAGCAATCAGCCCCAGCATTTT

j_gene: TRBJ1-5
d_gene: NA
abundance: few
v_gene: TRBV20-1
CDR3aa: CSASRSLQPQHF
CDR3nt: TGCAGTGCTAGCAGGTCTCTTCAGCCCCAGCATTTT

j_gene: TRBJ1-1
d_gene: NA
abundance: many
v_gene: TRBV2
CDR3aa: CASRAVGLNTEAFF
CDR3nt: TGTGCCAGCAGAGCCGTGGGACTGAACACTGAAGCTTTCTTT

j_gene: TRBJ1-5
d_gene: TRBD1
abundance: few
v_gene: TRBV20-1
CDR3aa: CSAGQGLGQPQHF
CDR3nt: TGCAGTGCTGGACAGGGTTTGGGTCAGCCCCAGCATTTT

j_gene: TRBJ1-1
d_gene: NA
abundance: NA
v_gene: TRBV7-2
CDR3aa: CASSYEAFF
CDR3nt: TGTGCCAGCAGCTATGAAGCTTTCTTT

j_gene: TRBJ2-1
d_gene: TRBD2
abundance: NA
v_gene: TRBV7-9
CDR3aa: CASSLGAGSADTAEQFF
CDR3nt: TGTGCCAGCAGCTTAGGAGCGGGGTCCGCGGATACAGCTGAGCAGTTCTTC

j_gene: TRBJ2-7
d_gene: NA
abundance: NA
v_gene: TRBV12-3/TRBV12-4
CDR3aa: CASSEGVSYEQYF
CDR3nt: TGTGCCAGCAGCGAGGGGGTCTCCTACGAGCAGTACTTC

j_gene: TRBJ1-1
d_gene: NA
abundance: NA
v_gene: TRBV9
CDR3aa: CASSVAMEGGTEAFF
CDR3nt: TGTGCCAGCAGCGTAGCTATGGAGGGAGGCACTGAAGCTTTCTTT

j_gene: TRBJ2-7
d_gene: NA
abundance: many
v_gene: TRBV7-2
CDR3aa: CASRSEPPSYEQYF
CDR3nt: TGTGCCAGCAGGTCCGAGCCTCCCAGTTACGAGCAGTACTTC

j_gene: TRBJ2-3
d_gene: NA
abundance: NA
v_gene: TRBV2
CDR3aa: CASSVNSGQISTDAQYF
CDR3nt: TGTGCCAGCAGTGTGAATTCGGGACAAATCTCGACAGATGCGCAGTATTTT

j_gene: TRBJ2-5
d_gene: TRBD2
abundance: many
v_gene: TRBV6-1
CDR3aa: CASGGAGRETQYF
CDR3nt: TGTGCGAGCGGGGGGGCAGGGAGAGAGACCCAGTACTTC

j_gene: TRBJ2-5
d_gene: NA
abundance: many
v_gene: TRBV3-1
CDR3aa: CASSLQPGVGETQYF
CDR3nt: TGTGCCAGCAGCCTCCAGCCAGGGGTAGGAGAGACCCAGTACTTC